These 8 T cell receptor beta chains originate from one sample sequenced in a study of blood T cell repertoires in COVID-19. Clones were sequenced by immunoSEQ multiplex PCR, and TCRdb holds only the in-frame ones, with some missing. Of 52,000 or so clones listed, around 76% are singletons. The sample was peripheral blood. Receptors were obtained from a human donor in a cohort sampled during active COVID-19.

The rearrangement joins TRBV4-1 to TRBJ1-4, with 7 bases lining up with TRBD1. The CDR3 consists of 13 residues. Germline CDR1 is MGHRA and CDR2 is YSYEKL. The V gene end was trimmed by 7 bases and the J gene end by 3 bases; junction bases not matched to a gene: 2. CDR3 amino acids: CASKGQPNEKLFF. In nucleotides, the CDR3 is TGCGCCAGCAAGGGACAGCCTAATGAAAAACTGTTTTTT.

This clone turned up a few times. The CDR3 bases are TGTGCCAGCAGCGGACTAGCGGAGCCGAACACCGGGGAGCTGTTTTTT. This translates into CASSGLAEPNTGELFF. This chain uses TRBV6-4 with TRBJ2-2; the match to TRBD2 covers 10 bases. Unmatched junction bases numbered 4, after V lost 6 bases and J lost 0 bases. The CDR3 has 16 residues. CDR1 is MRHNA, CDR2 SNTAGT, per germline.

The rearrangement joins TRBV10-3 to TRBJ1-1, with D tentatively TRBD1 (5 bases). Germline values: CDR1 ENHRY, CDR2 SYGVKD. The CDR3 runs to 14 residues. Trimming stripped 0 bases from V and 4 bases from J, with 9 bases between. CDR3: CAISESAGPTEAFF. In DNA form, the CDR3 reads TGTGCCATCAGTGAGTCCGCAGGGCCCACTGAAGCTTTCTTT.

The chain employs TRBV6-6 and TRBJ1-2, with 11 positions matching TRBD1. Germline V CDR1 and CDR2: MNHNY, SVGAGI (reference sequence). CDR3 length: 14 residues. Losses at the gene ends were 6 bases for V and 5 bases for J; bases not matched to a gene: 5. In nucleotides, the CDR3 is TGTGCCAGCAGGGACAGGGGGCGGTTTTATGGCTACACCTTC. It is translated as CASRDRGRFYGYTF.

This sequence joins TRBV30 and TRBJ2-7, with D maybe TRBD1 (5 bases). Germline V lookup: CDR1 GTSNPN, CDR2 SVGIG (reference sequence). The V gene lost 5 bases and the J gene lost 2 bases, with 16 bases spanning the gap. This CDR3 is built from 14 residues. CDR3 nucleotide sequence: TGTGCCTGGTCGGACAAGCTTGTAACCTACGAGCAGTACTTC. This encodes CAWSDKLVTYEQYF.

This clone was detected only a few times. The same CDR3 can be traced to other DNA sequences in this sample. The V call is TRBV12-3 or TRBV12-4, the J call TRBJ1-1; 7 positions match TRBD1. V lost 3 bases, J lost 4 bases, and 2 bases stayed unmatched. The CDR3 has 13 amino acids. In nucleotides, the CDR3 is TGTGCCAGCAGTTTGACAGGGAGCACTGAAGCTTTCTTT. Encoded protein: CASSLTGSTEAFF.

The gene calls are TRBV14 and TRBJ1-1; D might be TRBD1 (5 bases). Germline lookup yields CDR1 SGHDN and CDR2 FVKESK. V lost 5 bases, J lost 3 bases, and 10 bases lay in between. The CDR3 is 13 residues long. The CDR3 here is CASSKTVYTEAFF. DNA for the CDR3: TGTGCCAGCAGCAAGACAGTTTACACTGAAGCTTTCTTT. Complete variable domain (other parts from reference TRBV14 and TRBJ1-1): EAGVTQFPSHSVIEKGQTVTLRCDPISGHDNLYWYRRVMGKEIKFLLHFVKESKQDESGMPNNRFLAERTGGTYSTLKVQPAELEDSGVYFCASSKTVYTEAFFGQGTRLTVV.

J is TRBJ1-6 and V is TRBV7-2; D ambiguous. The CDR3 loop spans 13 amino acids. V lost 4 bases to trimming and J lost 9 bases, with 10 bases between them. Per the germline V gene, CDR1 is SGHTA and CDR2 is FQGNSA. The CDR3 region has the DNA TGTGCCAGCAGCTCCCATGCGGTTTCACCCCTCCACTTT. Protein: CASSSHAVSPLHF.